This T cell receptor beta chain was observed in a study of T cell clonality in common variable immunodeficiency (dated by TCRdb to between 2014 and 2017). The paper's findings and limits, for the study overall: Healthy controls shared more TCRbeta clones with each other than CVID subjects shared among themselves (p < 0.0001). Fewer deletions and N-nucleotide insertions were reportedly observed in CVID TCRbeta sequences, and highly modified clones with 13 or more V deletions were reportedly absent from CVID TCRbeta sequences. The authors noted that sequencing repertoires of T cell subpopulations would be needed to clarify what caused the increased clonality in CVID. TCRbeta clonality was higher in CVID subjects than in healthy controls (t-test p = 0.018), and the increase was most characteristic of about a third of subjects. Patient heterogeneity within the CVID cohort put limits on correlating repertoire features with clinical complications. Even though DNA input was equal, the average per sample came to approximately 74,000 unique sequences for controls compared with approximately 29,000 for CVID samples.

Most of the CVID patients and most of the healthy controls were of Caucasian heritage. From each donor, roughly 5 to 8.5 ml of heparinized peripheral whole blood was collected. Genomic DNA from adults with common variable immune deficiency (CVID) and from healthy adult controls was used to sequence TCRbeta CDR3 repertoires. There were around 22 healthy adult volunteers in the control group (about 12 female and roughly 10 male), ranging in age from about 23 to 66 years, with a mean age of about 32. Diluted blood was density-centrifuged over Hypaque 1077 or Ficoll-Paque to isolate peripheral blood mononuclear cells. Genomic DNA was extracted from unsorted mononuclear cells by Qiagen column purification or by a centrifugation-based method. Equivalent amounts of genomic DNA from CVID and control samples were used as sequencing input. For every sample, a 60 bp segment covering the rearranged TCRbeta CDR3 region was amplified and then sequenced. The immunoSEQ assay, a bias-corrected multiplex PCR combined with high-throughput sequencing, was used to amplify TCRbeta. The source study handled its data this way. Each unique nucleotide sequence was treated as a clone and annotated with V, D and J genes, copy number and frequency. Sequences were labeled productive if in frame, and non-productive if out of frame or containing stop codons. Clonality was calculated from Shannon's entropy as previously described. Mean CDR3 Kyte-Doolittle hydropathy was derived from the predicted amino acid sequences of productive clones. Hierarchical clustering of scaled V gene usage was performed with the R hclust function using Manhattan distance and complete linkage. Sharing of clones by CDR3 amino acid sequence was evaluated through resampling of 12 repertoires per group over 100 rounds. The repertoires were screened for 70 published EBV-specific TCRbeta sequences and roughly 240 published CMV-specific TCRbeta sequences. After a couple of CVID samples that produced fewer than 10,000 sequences were dropped from the analysis, 42 CVID repertoires remained. TCRdb retrieved this table from immuneACCESS and kept in-frame rearrangements only. Not all clones are present; in checked studies, unresolved V genes account for under half, and no reason is known for the remainder. V, J and clone size are those of that table, while D and trimming were read from the DNA. This sample holds 40,000 or so clones in total, without any singletons. The ten biggest clones cover under 4.5% of the sample.

This clone was counted many times. The antigen this receptor binds is unknown. The read terminates 3 residues before the CDR3 end, so the remaining end is supplied by the germline J gene. Cut back by 4 bases and 7 bases, the V and J ends lie 10 bases apart. The CDR3 starts with the cysteine, ends with the phenylalanine, and has 13 residues. The DNA has 30 bases, all within the CDR3, and is read from base 1. Taken from the germline V gene, the CDR1 and CDR2 loops are SGHVS and FQNEAQ. The material sequenced was peripheral blood mononuclear cells. The receptor was derived from a person aged 18-70 years in good health. Recombination linked TRBV7-8 to TRBJ1-4, with no confidently assigned D gene. CDR3 loop: CASSYRALEKLFF. The part of the CDR3 DNA that was read is TGTGCCAGCAGCTATAGGGCGCTTGAAAAA.